A single sample is the source of the 27 T cell receptor beta chains below, sequenced in a study of T-cell reconstitution after alpha-beta-depleted transplantation in children. Unique molecular identifiers were incorporated when the TCRbeta library was constructed. MiXCR was run by TCRdb on the PCR reads, yielding one entry per CDR3 protein. The sample comprises about 610,000 distinct CDR3 sequences, roughly a tenth of which are singletons, and about 4% rests with the top ten. Source: PBMCs from the stem cell graft donor, taken from the stem cell graft. The source is a human donor who donated a stem cell graft to a child with acute myeloid leukemia.

The chain has TRBV29-1 and TRBJ1-4, with TRBD1 identical over 8 bases. The J segment lost 11 bases and the V segment lost 5 bases, leaving 7 bases of the junction unmatched. CDR1 is SQVTM and CDR2 is ANQGSEA in the germline V gene. The CDR3 has 12 residues. The DNA for the CDR3 is TGCAGCGTTTTTATTACAGGGGGGAAACTGTTTTTT. It encodes CSVFITGGKLFF. The complete variable domain, with remaining parts taken from reference TRBV29-1 and TRBJ1-4, reads SAVISQKPSRDICQRGTSLTIQCQVDSQVTMMFWYRQQPGQSLTLIATANQGSEATYESGFVIDKFPISRPNLTFSTLTVSNMSPEDSSIYLCSVFITGGKLFFGSGTQLSVL.

The rearrangement joins TRBV10-3 to TRBJ1-1; D perhaps matches TRBD1 (5 bases). V was pared by 4 bases and J by 1 base, with 10 bases between. This CDR3 is built from 14 residues. Germline V lookup: CDR1 ENHRY, CDR2 SYGVKD. CDR3 sequence: CAISVGGKNTEAFF. The DNA of the CDR3 is TGTGCCATCAGTGTTGGGGGGAAGAACACTGAAGCTTTCTTT.

This clonotype turned up a few times. The chain couples TRBV5-1 to TRBJ2-4; 8 bases map to TRBD1. This CDR3 has 14 residues. J was trimmed by 3 bases and V by 4 bases; bases with no gene match: 3. The germline V gene has CDR1 SGHRS and CDR2 YFSETQ. The CDR3 DNA sequence: TGCGCCAGCAGCCCGGGGACAGGCAAAAACATTCAGTACTTC. Residues: CASSPGTGKNIQYF.

This clonotype turned up a few times. This sequence joins TRBV20-1 and TRBJ2-7, with D possibly TRBD1 on 5 matching bases. This CDR3 spans 14 amino acids. Germline assignment: CDR1 DFQATT and CDR2 SNEGSKA (reference sequence). V lost 2 bases and J lost 6, with 17 bases in between. CDR3 amino acids: CSARSAGKKFEQYF. The CDR3 DNA reads as TGCAGTGCTAGATCGGCAGGGAAAAAATTCGAGCAGTACTTC.

This clonotype was seen once. The chain combines TRBV20-1 with TRBJ2-7; 13 nucleotides align to TRBD2. The V and J ends lost 4 bases and 2 bases, in that order; junction bases with no gene match: 5. The CDR3 has 15 residues. Germline V gene lookup returns CDR1 DFQATT and CDR2 SNEGSKA (reference sequence). The CDR3 DNA reads TGCAGTGCTACCACTAGCGGGAGGGGGGCCTACGAGCAGTACTTC. Protein product: CSATTSGRGAYEQYF.

The V gene is TRBV29-1, the J gene TRBJ1-2; TRBD1 is a possible D gene (5 bases). Germline CDR1 reads SQVTM; CDR2 reads ANQGSEA. The V gene lost 1 base and the J gene lost 8 bases, with 8 bases spanning the gap. CDR3 length: 11 amino acids. The CDR3 region is CSVEGGWGYTF. CDR3 nucleotide sequence: TGCAGCGTTGAAGGGGGCTGGGGCTACACCTTC.

This clonotype was counted at least ten times. The chain uses TRBV7-9 and TRBJ1-1, with D maybe TRBD1 (5 bases). The V gene lost 6 bases and the J gene lost 3 bases, with 11 bases spanning the gap. CDR1 is SEHNR, CDR2 FQNEAQ, per germline (reference sequence). This CDR3 is 13 amino acids long. The CDR3 sequence is CASRPDSYTEAFF. For the CDR3, the DNA is TGTGCCAGCAGGCCTGACAGTTACACTGAAGCTTTCTTT.

This clonotype was recorded at least ten times. The chain employs TRBV9 and TRBJ2-1; TRBD1 aligns across 7 bases. J was trimmed by 7 bases and V by 1 base; bases with no gene match: 8. Looked up from germline, CDR1 is SGDLS and CDR2 is YYNGEE. This CDR3 has 15 amino acids. In DNA, the CDR3 is TGTGCCAGCAGCGTAAGCCCGACAGGGTTGAATGAGCAGTTCTTC. Residues: CASSVSPTGLNEQFF. The full variable domain, its missing parts supplied by reference TRBV9 and TRBJ2-1, is DSGVTQTPKHLITATGQRVTLRCSPRSGDLSVYWYQQSLDQGLQFLIQYYNGEERAKGNILERFSAQQFPDLHSELNLSSLELGDSALYFCASSVSPTGLNEQFFGPGTRLTVL.

This clonotype was detected many times. V gene TRBV29-1 combines with J gene TRBJ1-4; D is possibly TRBD1 (5 bases). This CDR3 comprises 14 residues. V shed 1 base and J shed 8 bases, with 14 bases lying between them. Germline V gene data show CDR1 as SQVTM and CDR2 as ANQGSEA. The DNA of the CDR3 is TGCAGCGTTGAAGTGATGAGACAGAGCGAAAAACTGTTTTTT. It is translated as CSVEVMRQSEKLFF.

This clonotype was seen at least ten times. J is TRBJ2-7 and V is TRBV20-1, with unresolved D. V lost 4 bases to trimming and J lost 4 bases, with 14 bases between them. The CDR3 has 13 residues. Germline values: CDR1 DFQATT, CDR2 SNEGSKA (reference sequence). For the CDR3, the DNA is TGCAGTGCTACGGCGAGAAATTATTACGAGCAGTACTTC. This sequence encodes CSATARNYYEQYF.

The CDR3 DNA reads TGTGCCAGCAGTTCGCGGCCCAGCTCAGGAGATACGCAGTATTTT. Its translation is CASSSRPSSGDTQYF. V is TRBV27 and J is TRBJ2-3; no definite D call. In germline, CDR1 is MNHEY, CDR2 SMNVEV (reference sequence). This CDR3 is 15 amino acids long. V lost 4 bases to trimming and J lost 5 bases, with 16 bases between them.

This clonotype was observed at least ten times. J is TRBJ2-5 and V is TRBV5-1; 9 positions match TRBD2. In germline, CDR1 is SGHRS, CDR2 YFSETQ. V was clipped by 6 bases and J by 4 bases; unmatched bases: 7. This CDR3 comprises 14 residues. The CDR3 loop is CASTKNSGRETQYF. The DNA for the CDR3 is TGCGCCAGCACTAAAAATAGCGGGAGAGAGACCCAGTACTTC.

The chain couples TRBV24-1 to TRBJ2-2; D perhaps matches TRBD1 (6 bases). Deletions cut 12 bases from V and 2 bases from J, with 12 bases between. This CDR3 contains 13 residues. The germline gives CDR1 KGHDR, CDR2 SFDVKD. CDR3 bases: TGTGCCGCAAAACAGGGAAACACCGGGGAGCTGTTTTTT. This translates into CAAKQGNTGELFF.

As regards this clonotype: The conserved final phenylalanine or tryptophan is absent from the CDR3, which likely points to a read error. The DNA is left out, because the CDR3 cannot be placed on it with certainty; the CDR3 is given as TCRdb lists it. The chain combines TRBV12-5 with TRBJ2-1; the D call in the table, TRBD1, was not verified against the DNA. Germline V gives CDR1 LGHNT, CDR2 FRNRAP. The CDR3 length equals 12 residues, ends included. CDR3 region: CASGSFAQGSLL.

The chain employs TRBV6-5 and TRBJ2-6; D is uncertain. The length of the CDR3 is 14 residues. V dropped 4 bases and J dropped 4 bases, with 8 bases sitting between them. Germline CDR1 and CDR2: MNHEY and SVGAGI. CDR3 DNA sequence: TGTGCCAGCAGTTTTAGAGCGGGGGCCAACGTCCTGACTTTC. It yields the protein CASSFRAGANVLTF.

This clonotype was observed a handful of times. The chain employs TRBV6-2 or TRBV6-3 and TRBJ1-1; no clear D gene. Germline CDR1 is MNHEY and CDR2 is SVGEGT. The CDR3 is 13 amino acids. V lost 0 bases to trimming and J lost 7 bases, with 9 bases between them. The CDR3, as DNA: TGTGCCAGCAGTTACTCGACTGTTTATGAAGCTTTCTTT. Translating it yields CASSYSTVYEAFF.

The sample holds many counts of this clonotype. The genes are TRBV20-1 and TRBJ1-2, with 8 bases identical to TRBD1. Trimming took 1 base from V and 2 from J; bases not matched to a gene: 3. Germline loops: CDR1 DFQATT, CDR2 SNEGSKA (reference sequence). The CDR3 spans 14 residues. In DNA, the CDR3 is TGCAGTGCTAGAGGGAGACAGGGGAACTATGGCTACACCTTC. It is translated as CSARGRQGNYGYTF.

This clonotype was found a few times. The V and J genes are TRBV6-5 and TRBJ2-7, with D uncertain. Germline V lookup: CDR1 MNHEY, CDR2 SVGAGI. The CDR3 extends over 14 amino acids. Deletions cut 2 bases from V and 3 bases from J, with 11 bases between. CDR3 coding DNA: TGTGCCAGCAGTTACGGTCCGGAATACTACGAGCAGTACTTC. It codes for CASSYGPEYYEQYF.

This clonotype was detected a few times. The chain has TRBV2 and TRBJ2-7, with D unresolved. Trimming removed 5 bases at V and 7 bases at J, with 12 bases between. Germline CDR1 and CDR2: SNHLY and FYNNEI. The CDR3 consists of 12 residues. The CDR3 coding sequence is TGTGCCAGCAGTCTTTTCCGTGGGGAGCAGTACTTC. Its protein is CASSLFRGEQYF.

This clonotype was detected ten times or more. The chain recombines TRBV7-9 with TRBJ2-1; 10 bases are a match to TRBD2. The junction had 7 bases not matched to a gene; V was cut back by 5 bases and J by 9 bases. The CDR3 consists of 14 residues. Looked up from germline, CDR1 is SEHNR and CDR2 is FQNEAQ (reference sequence). CDR3 in DNA: TGTGCCAGCAGCCCGGGACTAGCGTTGGTTGAGCAGTTCTTC. Amino acid sequence: CASSPGLALVEQFF. Drawing the rest from reference TRBV7-9 and TRBJ2-1, the complete variable domain is DTGVSQNPRHKITKRGQNVTFRCDPISEHNRLYWYRQTLGQGPEFLTYFQNEAQLEKSRLLSDRFSAERPKGSFSTLEIQRTEQGDSAMYLCASSPGLALVEQFFGPGTRLTVL.

The chain is built from TRBV6-1 and TRBJ2-3; D is perhaps TRBD1 or TRBD2 (6 bases each). The length of the CDR3 is 14 residues. The germline V gene has CDR1 MNHNS and CDR2 SASEGT. V was cut by 10 bases and J by 4 bases, with 18 bases left in between. The CDR3 loop reads CATSGGITPDTQYF. The CDR3 bases are TGTGCCACCTCCGGGGGCATCACCCCAGATACGCAGTATTTT.

This clonotype turned up a few times. The rearrangement joins TRBV5-1 to TRBJ2-3, with 9 bases aligning to TRBD2. With V trimmed by 1 base and J by 2 bases, 5 bases remained unmatched. Germline V gene lookup returns CDR1 SGHRS and CDR2 YFSETQ. This CDR3 spans 16 amino acids. The CDR3 loop is CASSLYASGNTDTQYF. The CDR3 DNA follows: TGCGCCAGCAGCTTGTATGCTAGCGGGAACACAGATACGCAGTATTTT. Looking up the rest from reference TRBV5-1 and TRBJ2-3 gives the full variable domain: KAGVTQTPRYLIKTRGQQVTLSCSPISGHRSVSWYQQTPGQGLQFLFEYFSETQRNKGNFPGRFSGRQFSNSRSEMNVSTLELGDSALYLCASSLYASGNTDTQYFGPGTRLTVL.

This chain's CDR3 is CASGDRVVGTGELFF. CDR3 in DNA: TGTGCCAGCGGTGACAGGGTAGTCGGGACCGGGGAGCTGTTTTTT. This chain links TRBV27 with TRBJ2-2; 7 bases map to TRBD1. CDR1 is MNHEY and CDR2 is SMNVEV in the germline V gene (reference sequence). Germline trimming cut 8 bases from V and 5 bases from J; bases unmatched to any gene: 11. The CDR3 extends over 15 amino acids.

The rearrangement joins TRBV29-1 to TRBJ1-5, with D possibly matching TRBD1 (5 bases). The germline V and J ends were trimmed by 7 bases and 9 bases, with 16 bases remaining between them. Germline assignment: CDR1 SQVTM and CDR2 ANQGSEA. There are 12 residues in the CDR3. The CDR3 DNA is TGCAGCGCCTTCGTCCCGGGGGGGCCCCAGCATTTT. It is translated as CSAFVPGGPQHF.

This clonotype was picked up many times. The chain links TRBV5-4 to TRBJ2-2; 11 bases are a match to TRBD1. V lost 5 bases, J lost 7 bases, and 7 bases stayed unmatched. The CDR3 runs to 15 residues. Germline V lookup: CDR1 SGHNT, CDR2 YYREEE (reference sequence). CDR3: CASRRGQGANGELFF. DNA of the CDR3: TGTGCCAGCAGACGAGGACAGGGGGCGAACGGGGAGCTGTTTTTT.

This clonotype was seen a few times. The rearrangement joins TRBV6-1 to TRBJ2-5; either TRBD1 or TRBD2 may fit D (5 bases each). Trimming removed 6 bases at V and 5 bases at J, with 19 bases between. The germline CDR1 and CDR2 sequences are MNHNS and SASEGT. CDR3 length: 15 amino acids. The CDR3, as DNA: TGTGCCAGCAGCCCTACGGGACGAGTCTTCGAGACCCAGTACTTC. It yields the protein CASSPTGRVFETQYF.

This clonotype was counted a few times. The chain employs TRBV5-1 and TRBJ2-5; D possibly corresponds to TRBD1 (6 bases). The CDR3 is 15 amino acids. Trimming pared 0 bases from V and 2 bases from J, leaving 11 bases between. Germline values: CDR1 SGHRS, CDR2 YFSETQ. The chain's CDR3 is CASSLGRGRQETQYF. In DNA form, the CDR3 reads TGCGCCAGCAGCTTGGGCAGGGGAAGGCAAGAGACCCAGTACTTC.